These 16 T cell receptor beta chains were sequenced from one sample in a study of T cells after yellow fever vaccination. Each CDR3 protein gets one entry after TCRdb re-called the 5' RACE reads with MiXCR. The sample consists of some 100,000 distinct CDR3 sequences, 8.9% of them appearing once. The specimen was CD8+ T cells not binding an NS4B(214-222) dextramer, sorted from PBMCs, collected less than 16 days after the first yellow fever vaccination. The receptors were sampled from a man younger than 30 who received the YFV17D yellow fever vaccine.

V usage is TRBV7-9 and J usage is TRBJ1-1; D is perhaps TRBD1 (6 bases). The CDR3 runs 17 residues. Germline V gene lookup returns CDR1 SEHNR and CDR2 FQNEAQ (reference sequence). Trimming stripped 1 base from V and 2 bases from J, with 17 bases between. The CDR3 region has the DNA TGTGCCAGCAGCTTAGTCAGTACAGGGACCTTAAACACTGAAGCTTTCTTT. It translates to CASSLVSTGTLNTEAFF.

This clonotype occurred a few times. The chain recombines TRBV6-2 or TRBV6-3 with TRBJ2-7; D unclear. The CDR3 runs to 13 residues. Germline V gives CDR1 MNHEY, CDR2 SVGEGT. Trimming stripped 2 bases from V and 7 bases from J, with 12 bases between. CDR3 residues: CASSYSSRAEQYV. The DNA of the CDR3 is TGTGCCAGCAGTTACAGCTCGCGAGCGGAGCAGTACGTC.

The V and J genes are TRBV21-1 and TRBJ2-7; the DNA was not compared with TRBD1, the D call given in the table. TRBV21-1 is reported as a pseudogene. CDR3 size: 13 residues. The CDR3 coding sequence is TGTGCCAAGACAGCTCGACAGGGGCACGAGCAGTACTTC. Its translation is CAKTARQGHEQYF.

This chain links TRBV15 with TRBJ1-5; D is perhaps TRBD1 (5 bases). Germline assignment: CDR1 LNHNV and CDR2 YYDKDF (reference sequence). The CDR3 consists of 17 residues. The V end lost 5 bases, the J end lost 0 bases, and 17 bases lay between the germline ends. The CDR3 DNA reads as TGTGCCACCAGCGCCATTTGGGACGGTTATAGCAATCAGCCCCAGCATTTT. Protein product: CATSAIWDGYSNQPQHF.

This clonotype was counted a few times. The chain employs TRBV4-3 and TRBJ2-3, with D perhaps TRBD1 or TRBD2 (5 bases each). CDR3 length: 16 residues. CDR1 is LGHNA, CDR2 YSLEER, per germline. Between the trimmed V and J ends, which lost 3 bases and 1 base, there was a span of 14 bases. DNA for the CDR3: TGCGCCAGCAGCCAGCTTAATAGAGGGGGCACAGATACGCAGTATTTT. Encoded protein: CASSQLNRGGTDTQYF.

This clonotype was observed many times. The chain joins TRBV5-1 to TRBJ2-2, with TRBD2 matching over 10 bases. V gave up 4 bases and J gave up 6 bases; unmatched junction bases: 6. The germline V gene encodes CDR1 SGHRS and CDR2 YFSETQ. The CDR3 consists of 15 residues. This CDR3 is CASSAASGGAGELFF. In DNA form, the CDR3 reads TGCGCCAGCAGCGCCGCTAGCGGGGGAGCCGGGGAGCTGTTTTTT.

The chain links TRBV7-9 to TRBJ2-5; D gene uncertain. V was shortened by 1 base and J by 5 bases, with 14 bases between the two germline ends. The germline CDR1 and CDR2 sequences are SEHNR and FQNEAQ (reference sequence). The CDR3 is made up of 15 amino acids. CDR3 region: CASSLGWQARETQYF. The CDR3 nucleotides read TGTGCCAGCAGCTTAGGTTGGCAGGCTCGGGAGACCCAGTACTTC.

This clonotype has more than one count but fewer than ten. The chain couples TRBV27 to TRBJ1-1; D remains ambiguous. CDR1 and CDR2 (germline): MNHEY, SMNVEV (reference sequence). The CDR3 spans 14 residues. Trimming shortened V by 8 bases and J by 0 bases, and 13 bases separated the two germline ends. The CDR3 loop reads CASFRQGLNTEAFF. The CDR3 DNA follows: TGTGCCAGCTTTCGCCAAGGATTGAACACTGAAGCTTTCTTT.

The chain uses TRBV6-5 and TRBJ2-7; the D is unclear. CDR3 length: 14 residues. Trimming took off 2 bases at V and 0 bases at J, with 8 bases between the two ends. The germline CDR1 and CDR2 sequences are MNHEY and SVGAGI. CDR3 DNA sequence: TGTGCCAGCAGTTACCGAGGTGGCTCCTACGAGCAGTACTTC. Its protein is CASSYRGGSYEQYF.

The chain employs TRBV14 and TRBJ1-2; unclear D gene. Germline loops: CDR1 SGHDN, CDR2 FVKESK. The V and J ends lost 0 bases and 8 bases respectively, with 7 bases between them. The CDR3 sequence is 12 residues long. The CDR3 reads CASSQDLDGYTF. The CDR3 DNA reads TGTGCCAGCAGCCAAGATCTAGACGGCTACACCTTC.

The V call is TRBV7-9, the J call TRBJ2-7; D is unresolved. The CDR3 totals 12 residues. Germline CDR1 and CDR2: SEHNR and FQNEAQ (reference sequence). The V end lost 7 bases, the J end lost 1 base, and 8 bases lay between the germline ends. CDR3 loop: CASIAESYEQYV. The CDR3 DNA reads as TGTGCCAGCATCGCGGAATCCTACGAGCAGTACGTC.

This rearrangement joins TRBV3-1 to TRBJ2-1; D perhaps matches TRBD1 (6 bases). The V end was cut by 3 bases, the J end by 4 bases, with 13 bases between. The CDR3 contains 15 residues. Germline V CDR1 and CDR2: LGHDT, YNNKEL (reference sequence). The CDR3 DNA reads TGTGCCAGCAGCCACACCGGACAGATATACAATGAGCAGTTCTTC. Amino acid sequence: CASSHTGQIYNEQFF.

In this sample, this clonotype turned up many times. The V call is TRBV27, the J call TRBJ2-1; 9 nucleotides agree with TRBD1. Germline CDR1 reads MNHEY; CDR2 reads SMNVEV (reference sequence). J was trimmed by 9 bases and V by 3 bases; bases with no gene match: 3. The CDR3 spans 13 residues. CDR3 nucleotide sequence: TGTGCCAGCAGTTTCACAGGGGGCTTTGAGCAGTTCTTC. Amino acid sequence: CASSFTGGFEQFF.

The chain employs TRBV30 and TRBJ2-7; weak D call: TRBD1 (7 bases). The V and J ends lost 0 bases and 2 bases respectively, with 14 bases between them. The CDR3 runs to 15 residues. Germline-derived CDR1 and CDR2 are GTSNPN and SVGIG (reference sequence). The CDR3 DNA reads as TGTGCCTGGAGTGTACCGGAGGGGGCAGCCTACGAGCAGTACTTC. It codes for CAWSVPEGAAYEQYF.

By proportion, this clonotype is medium-sized. This sequence joins TRBV15 and TRBJ2-3; no clear D gene. CDR3 length: 15 amino acids. Trimming cost V 0 bases and J 2 bases, with 9 bases left between them. Germline V lookup: CDR1 LNHNV, CDR2 YYDKDF (reference sequence). CDR3 loop: CATSRDGRPTDTQYF. The CDR3 coding sequence is TGTGCCACCAGCAGAGATGGACGCCCCACAGATACGCAGTATTTT.

This clonotype has just a few counts. CDR3: CASSKGGGLTPLHF. CDR3 in DNA: TGTGCCAGCAGCAAAGGTGGAGGGTTGACACCCCTCCACTTT. The rearrangement links TRBV21-1 to TRBJ1-6. TRBV21-1 is a documented pseudogene. The CDR3 consists of 14 residues.